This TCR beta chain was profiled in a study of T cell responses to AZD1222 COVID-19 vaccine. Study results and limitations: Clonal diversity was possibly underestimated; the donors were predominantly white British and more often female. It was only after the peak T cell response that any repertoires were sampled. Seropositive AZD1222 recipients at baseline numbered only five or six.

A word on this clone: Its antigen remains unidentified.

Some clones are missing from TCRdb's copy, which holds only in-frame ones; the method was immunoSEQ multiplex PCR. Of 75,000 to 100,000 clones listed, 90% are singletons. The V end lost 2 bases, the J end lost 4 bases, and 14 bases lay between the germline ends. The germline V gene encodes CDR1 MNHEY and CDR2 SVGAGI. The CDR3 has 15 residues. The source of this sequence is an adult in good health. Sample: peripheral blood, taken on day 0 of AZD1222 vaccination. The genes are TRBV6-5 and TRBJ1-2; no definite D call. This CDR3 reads CASSYTPPGTYGYTF. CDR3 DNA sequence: TGTGCCAGCAGTTACACGCCCCCAGGAACCTATGGCTACACCTTC.